These 25 T cell receptor beta chains originate from one sample sequenced in a study of early T cells in non-severe SARS-CoV-2 infection. TCRdb fed the 5' RACE reads into MiXCR, producing one record per CDR3 protein. The sample includes around 80,000 distinct CDR3 sequences, about 13% of them seen just once. Sequenced sample: whole blood. All receptors come from an adult who was a healthcare worker with PCR-confirmed SARS-CoV-2 infection or an uninfected control (not recorded which).

V is TRBV20-1 and J is TRBJ2-2; TRBD1 is a possible D gene (8 bases). V was pared by 1 base and J by 5 bases, with 17 bases between. The CDR3 extends over 16 amino acids. The germline CDR1 and CDR2 sequences are DFQATT and SNEGSKA (reference sequence). The chain's CDR3 is CSARGSDREGTGELFF. The CDR3 DNA follows: TGCAGTGCTAGAGGTTCGGACAGGGAGGGAACCGGGGAGCTGTTTTTT.

This clonotype was observed a few times. The genes are TRBV4-1 and TRBJ2-1; 9 nucleotides line up with TRBD2. CDR1 is MGHRA and CDR2 is YSYEKL in the germline V gene. The CDR3 is 16 residues long. The V and J ends lost 7 bases and 8 bases, in that order; junction bases with no gene match: 15. The CDR3 nucleotides read TGCGCCAGCACCTTGCCGGCCGGCGGGGGGGCCGATGAGCAGTTCTTC. It codes for CASTLPAGGGADEQFF.

This clonotype was counted many times. DNA of the CDR3: TGTGCCAGCAGTACCCGACAGGTTCCCTCTGGAAACACCATATATTTT. Encoded protein: CASSTRQVPSGNTIYF. This chain links TRBV6-6 with TRBJ1-3; a weak D match, TRBD1 (6 bases). The CDR3 is made up of 16 amino acids. Between the trimmed V and J ends, which lost 5 bases and 0 bases, there was a span of 14 bases. Germline V gene lookup returns CDR1 MNHNY and CDR2 SVGAGI (reference sequence).

This chain links TRBV6-5 with TRBJ2-7, with TRBD2 matching 14 bases. Germline CDR1 and CDR2: MNHEY and SVGAGI. The CDR3 covers 15 residues. The V segment lost 6 bases and the J segment 3 bases; nucleotides outside the gene matches: 4. The CDR3, as DNA: TGTGCCAGCAGCAGGGGACTAGCGGGGGTCTACGAGCAGTACTTC. Amino acids: CASSRGLAGVYEQYF.

There are many counts of this clonotype. The chain has TRBV9 and TRBJ2-7; D might be TRBD1 (6 bases). The CDR3 is made up of 15 amino acids. The V and J ends lost 1 base and 4 bases respectively, with 15 bases between them. Germline V gene sequence: CDR1 SGDLS, CDR2 YYNGEE. CDR3 sequence: CASSVTLGAGYEQYF. CDR3 nucleotide sequence: TGTGCCAGCAGCGTAACCCTGGGGGCCGGGTACGAGCAGTACTTC.

This chain joins TRBV20-1 and TRBJ2-1; the match to TRBD1 covers 10 bases. This CDR3 spans 15 amino acids. CDR1 and CDR2 from the germline V gene are DFQATT and SNEGSKA (reference sequence). Germline trimming cut 6 bases from V and 6 bases from J; bases unmatched to any gene: 11. The DNA of the CDR3 is TGCAGTGCAAGAACCGGGACAGGGGTAGGCAATGAGCAGTTCTTC. Encoded protein: CSARTGTGVGNEQFF.

This clonotype has more than one count but fewer than ten. V usage is TRBV5-4 and J usage is TRBJ2-3, with 10 bases lining up with TRBD2. The germline V gene encodes CDR1 SGHNT and CDR2 YYREEE (reference sequence). The CDR3 has 16 amino acids. V shed 1 base, J shed 2 bases, and the junction held 4 bases outside the gene matches. The CDR3: CASSLWLAGDTDTQYF. As DNA, the CDR3 is TGTGCCAGCAGCTTGTGGCTAGCGGGGGACACAGATACGCAGTATTTT.

The chain is built from TRBV5-1 and TRBJ2-3; 10 nucleotides align to TRBD2. The CDR3 is 14 residues long. V lost 4 bases and J lost 2; bases outside the gene matches: 1. In germline, CDR1 is SGHRS, CDR2 YFSETQ. Here the CDR3 DNA reads TGCGCCAGCAGCAGCGGGGGGGCCACAGATACGCAGTATTTT. It encodes CASSSGGATDTQYF. The complete variable domain, with remaining parts taken from reference TRBV5-1 and TRBJ2-3, reads KAGVTQTPRYLIKTRGQQVTLSCSPISGHRSVSWYQQTPGQGLQFLFEYFSETQRNKGNFPGRFSGRQFSNSRSEMNVSTLELGDSALYLCASSSGGATDTQYFGPGTRLTVL.

This clonotype has a count of ten or more. The chain is built from TRBV20-1 and TRBJ1-5, with TRBD1 identical over 7 bases. The CDR3 has 12 amino acids. CDR1 DFQATT and CDR2 SNEGSKA come from the germline V gene (reference sequence). J lost 9 bases, V lost 0 bases, and 2 bases had no gene match. DNA for the CDR3: TGCAGTGCTAGAGACAGGGGGTTGCCCCAGCATTTT. Encoded protein: CSARDRGLPQHF.

This clonotype was counted between two and nine times. This chain joins TRBV29-1 and TRBJ1-1; 8 bases are a match to TRBD1. The germline V gene has CDR1 SQVTM and CDR2 ANQGSEA. The CDR3 runs to 13 residues. Unmatched junction bases numbered 7, after V lost 7 bases and J lost 3 bases. CDR3 in DNA: TGCAGCGGTTGCAGGGGGCTGTACACTGAAGCTTTCTTT. Amino acid sequence: CSGCRGLYTEAFF.

The V and J genes are TRBV5-1 and TRBJ2-3; possible D gene TRBD1, 6 bases. V was shortened by 0 bases and J by 3 bases, with 11 bases between the two germline ends. The germline V gene has CDR1 SGHRS and CDR2 YFSETQ. The CDR3 loop spans 15 amino acids. The DNA for the CDR3 is TGCGCCAGCAGCTTGGGCCATCAGGGGACAGATACGCAGTATTTT. Protein sequence: CASSLGHQGTDTQYF.

This clonotype was counted a few times. The DNA for the CDR3 is TGTGCCAGCTCACGCAGGGGGAGCTTGAACACTGAAGCTTTCTTT. Amino acid sequence: CASSRRGSLNTEAFF. The J gene is TRBJ1-1, the V gene TRBV18; TRBD1 matches 7 bases. This CDR3 contains 15 residues. CDR1 KGHSH and CDR2 LQKENI come from the germline V gene. V was clipped by 4 bases and J by 0 bases; unmatched bases: 5.

A remark on this clonotype: The conserved phenylalanine or tryptophan is not found at the CDR3 terminus, so this likely reflects a read error. The V gene is TRBV20-1, the J gene TRBJ1-1; D is undetermined. Germline CDR1 and CDR2: DFQATT and SNEGSKA (reference sequence). This CDR3 spans 13 amino acids. V was pared by 0 bases and J by 1 base, with 6 bases between. The chain's CDR3 is CSAREIGNTEAFS. The CDR3 region has the DNA TGCAGTGCTAGAGAAATCGGGAACACTGAAGCTTTCTCT.

This clonotype was counted many times. The rearrangement joins TRBV5-1 to TRBJ1-5, with 9 nucleotides matching TRBD1. The ends lost 4 bases at V and 5 bases at J; junction bases unmatched: 4. Germline V gives CDR1 SGHRS, CDR2 YFSETQ. The CDR3 consists of 14 residues. The CDR3 spells CASSAGQGDQPQHF. Written as DNA, the CDR3 is TGCGCCAGCAGCGCGGGACAGGGCGATCAGCCCCAGCATTTT. The full variable domain, rest sourced from reference TRBV5-1 and TRBJ1-5, is KAGVTQTPRYLIKTRGQQVTLSCSPISGHRSVSWYQQTPGQGLQFLFEYFSETQRNKGNFPGRFSGRQFSNSRSEMNVSTLELGDSALYLCASSAGQGDQPQHFGDGTRLSIL.

This clonotype was counted many times. The chain employs TRBV11-2 and TRBJ1-3; TRBD1 matches 7 bases. The length of the CDR3 is 20 residues. Germline values: CDR1 SGHAT, CDR2 FQNNGV. V shed 4 bases, J shed 3 bases, and the junction held 21 bases outside the gene matches. The chain's CDR3 is CASSSLQRKQGVEVGNTIYF. The DNA for the CDR3 is TGTGCCAGCAGCTCCCTACAGCGCAAGCAGGGGGTTGAAGTTGGAAACACCATATATTTT.

This clonotype was picked up many times. This chain links TRBV10-1 with TRBJ2-7; D might be TRBD2 (6 bases). V dropped 2 bases and J dropped 6 bases, with 17 bases sitting between them. The CDR3 loop spans 15 amino acids. Germline assignment: CDR1 WNHNN and CDR2 SYGVQD (reference sequence). The CDR3 region is CASSEDGRASAEQYF. CDR3 bases: TGCGCCAGCAGTGAGGACGGGAGAGCCAGTGCCGAGCAGTACTTC.

This clonotype was picked up a small number of times. The V call is TRBV11-2, the J call TRBJ2-7, with D unclear. The CDR3 is 17 residues long. Germline loops: CDR1 SGHAT, CDR2 FQNNGV. V was clipped by 0 bases and J by 2 bases, with 17 bases between them. CDR3 nucleotide sequence: TGTGCCAGCAGCTTAGATACGGTGAACTACCGAACCTACGAGCAGTACTTC. This codes for CASSLDTVNYRTYEQYF.

This clonotype was recorded at least ten times. Sequence at one end of the junction differs from germline and may be a read error. The chain is built from TRBV20-1 and TRBJ1-4; D is possibly TRBD1 (5 bases). CDR1 DFQATT and CDR2 SNEGSKA come from the germline V gene (reference sequence). The CDR3 has 14 amino acids. CDR3 sequence (DNA): TGCAGTGCTGGAGATCGCAGGGAGGGAGAAAAACTGTTTTTT. This sequence encodes CSAGDRREGEKLFF.

J is TRBJ2-1 and V is TRBV5-6; D assignment may be TRBD1 or TRBD2 (5 bases each). This CDR3 contains 15 residues. CDR1 and CDR2 (germline): SGHDT, YYEEEE. Trimming stripped 0 bases from V and 0 bases from J, with 7 bases between. CDR3 bases: TGTGCCAGCAGCTTGGGGGGGTACTCCTACAATGAGCAGTTCTTC. Encoded protein: CASSLGGYSYNEQFF.

This clonotype was found a few times. The V call is TRBV20-1, the J call TRBJ2-5; 7 nucleotides align to TRBD2. Trimming cost V 5 bases and J 5 bases; bases outside gene matches: 17. The CDR3 sequence is 16 residues long. The germline V gene has CDR1 DFQATT and CDR2 SNEGSKA (reference sequence). CDR3: CSALPRLLREFETQYF. For the CDR3, the DNA is TGCAGTGCTCTTCCCCGCCTTTTGCGGGAGTTTGAGACCCAGTACTTC.

The chain links TRBV28 to TRBJ2-3; 9 bases line up with TRBD2. J gave up 5 bases and V 2 bases, and 5 bases lay outside the gene matches. Germline V CDR1 and CDR2: MDHEN, SYDVKM. CDR3 length equals 15 residues. DNA for the CDR3: TGTGCCAGCAGTTTAGGGGGACTAGCCGGAGATACGCAGTATTTT. It codes for CASSLGGLAGDTQYF.

The chain is built from TRBV4-1 and TRBJ1-6; D is ambiguous. Trimming stripped 3 bases from V and 8 bases from J, with 11 bases between. Germline V lookup: CDR1 MGHRA, CDR2 YSYEKL. This CDR3 spans 14 amino acids. The CDR3 loop reads CASSQFREDSPLHF. In nucleotides, the CDR3 is TGCGCCAGCAGCCAGTTCCGGGAGGATTCACCCCTCCACTTT.

The table lists this clonotype with many counts. The chain couples TRBV7-9 to TRBJ1-1, with a possible D match to TRBD1 (6 bases). The CDR3 has 14 residues. The germline CDR1 and CDR2 sequences are SEHNR and FQNEAQ (reference sequence). Trimming took 3 bases from V and 5 from J, leaving 13 bases between them. The CDR3 DNA reads as TGTGCCAGCAGCTTTTGGCAGGGGAGGACTGAAGCTTTCTTT. Translating it yields CASSFWQGRTEAFF.

This rearrangement joins TRBV28 to TRBJ2-1; D might be TRBD1 or TRBD2, each matching 6 bases. Per the germline V gene, CDR1 is MDHEN and CDR2 is SYDVKM. V was clipped by 4 bases and J by 4 bases, with 14 bases between them. CDR3 length: 15 amino acids. CDR3 in DNA: TGTGCCAGCAGTTCCCCGGGGGCCTTGTACAATGAGCAGTTCTTC. Encoded protein: CASSSPGALYNEQFF.

This clonotype was counted at least ten times. The chain employs TRBV21-1 and TRBJ2-3; TRBD1, the table's D call, was not compared with the DNA. TRBV21-1 is deemed a pseudogene. CDR3 length: 17 amino acids. CDR3 nucleotide sequence: TGTGCCAGCAGCAAAGTGGGGCTGGAGGGGGGCACAGATACGCAGTATTTT. It translates to CASSKVGLEGGTDTQYF.